This T cell receptor beta chain was documented in a study of blood T cells in healthy people across ages. PCR was performed a second time for 7 to 11 cycles using a sample-barcoded 5' primer and a J-beta primer mix. TCRdb recomputed calls from the 5' RACE reads with MiXCR, one row per CDR3 protein. The sample carries hundreds of thousands of distinct CDR3 sequences, about 30% recorded once. The germline gives CDR1 LGHDT, CDR2 YNNKEL (reference sequence). This CDR3 spans 14 amino acids. Sequenced input: blood. J is TRBJ2-4 and V is TRBV3-1; no clear D. The DNA end is more similar to TRBJ2-7, so the J call may be wrong. This receptor was obtained from a woman older than 75 in good health. Here the CDR3 DNA reads TGTGCCAGCAGCCAAGATATACAGAGTTACGAGCAGTACTTC. Protein sequence: CASSQDIQSYEQYF.